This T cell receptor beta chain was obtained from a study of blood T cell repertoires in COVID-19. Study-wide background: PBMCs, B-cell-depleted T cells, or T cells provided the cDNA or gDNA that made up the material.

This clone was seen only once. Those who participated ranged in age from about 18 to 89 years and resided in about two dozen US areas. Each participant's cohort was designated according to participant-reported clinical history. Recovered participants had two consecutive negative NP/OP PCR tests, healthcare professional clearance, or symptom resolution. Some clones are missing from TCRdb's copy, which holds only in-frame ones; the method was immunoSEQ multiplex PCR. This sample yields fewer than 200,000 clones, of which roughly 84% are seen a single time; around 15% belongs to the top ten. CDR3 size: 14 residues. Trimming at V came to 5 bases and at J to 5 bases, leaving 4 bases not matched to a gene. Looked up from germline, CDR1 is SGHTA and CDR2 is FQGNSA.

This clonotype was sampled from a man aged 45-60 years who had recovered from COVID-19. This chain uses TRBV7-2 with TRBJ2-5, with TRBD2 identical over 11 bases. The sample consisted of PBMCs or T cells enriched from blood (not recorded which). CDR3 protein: CASSTRTSGETQYF. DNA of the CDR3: TGTGCCAGCAGCACCCGGACTAGCGGGGAGACCCAGTACTTC.